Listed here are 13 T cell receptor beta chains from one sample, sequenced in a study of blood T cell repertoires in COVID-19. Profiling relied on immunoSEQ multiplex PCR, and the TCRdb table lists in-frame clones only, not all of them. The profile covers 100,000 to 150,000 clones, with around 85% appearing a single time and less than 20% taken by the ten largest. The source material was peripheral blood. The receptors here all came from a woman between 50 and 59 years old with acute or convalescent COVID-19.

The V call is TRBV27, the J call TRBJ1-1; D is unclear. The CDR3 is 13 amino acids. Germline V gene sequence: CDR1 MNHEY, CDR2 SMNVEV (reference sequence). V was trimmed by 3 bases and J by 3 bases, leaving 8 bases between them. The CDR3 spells CASSFSEDTEAFF. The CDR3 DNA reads TGTGCCAGCAGTTTTAGCGAGGACACTGAAGCTTTCTTT.

The CDR3 bases are TGCGCCAGCAGCCCAGGGGACGGCTACACCTTC. Amino acid sequence: CASSPGDGYTF. The chain links TRBV5-1 to TRBJ1-2; possibly TRBD1 for D (6 bases). Deletions cut 4 bases from V and 8 bases from J, with 9 bases between. Looked up from germline, CDR1 is SGHRS and CDR2 is YFSETQ. The CDR3 is made up of 11 amino acids.

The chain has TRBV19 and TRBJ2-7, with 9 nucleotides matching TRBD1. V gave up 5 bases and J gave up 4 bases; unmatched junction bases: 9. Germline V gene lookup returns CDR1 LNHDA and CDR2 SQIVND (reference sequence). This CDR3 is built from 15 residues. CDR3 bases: TGTGCCAGTAGTGTAACAGGGGGCGGATATTACGAGCAGTACTTC. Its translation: CASSVTGGGYYEQYF.

CDR3 residues: CATRTGITEKLFF. In DNA, the CDR3 is TGTGCCACCAGGACAGGGATAACCGAAAAACTGTTTTTT. This rearrangement joins TRBV2 to TRBJ1-4; the match to TRBD1 covers 8 bases. This CDR3 comprises 13 residues. The germline CDR1 and CDR2 sequences are SNHLY and FYNNEI. The V gene end was trimmed by 10 bases and the J gene end by 8 bases; junction bases not matched to a gene: 9.

The CDR3 reads CASSQRTGGYFGANVLTF. DNA of the CDR3: TGTGCCAGCAGCCAAAGGACAGGAGGGTACTTTGGGGCCAACGTCCTGACTTTC. The V and J genes are TRBV7-8 and TRBJ2-6, with D tentatively TRBD1 (7 bases). The V gene lost 5 bases and the J gene lost 3 bases, with 20 bases spanning the gap. Per germline, CDR1 SGHVS and CDR2 FQNEAQ. CDR3 length: 18 amino acids.

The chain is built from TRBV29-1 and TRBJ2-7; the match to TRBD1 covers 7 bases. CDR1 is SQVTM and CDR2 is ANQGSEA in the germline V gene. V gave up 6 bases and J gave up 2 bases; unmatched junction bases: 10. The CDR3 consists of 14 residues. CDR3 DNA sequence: TGCAGCGTCCTTTTGGACAGGAAACCCTACGAGCAGTACTTC. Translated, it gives CSVLLDRKPYEQYF.

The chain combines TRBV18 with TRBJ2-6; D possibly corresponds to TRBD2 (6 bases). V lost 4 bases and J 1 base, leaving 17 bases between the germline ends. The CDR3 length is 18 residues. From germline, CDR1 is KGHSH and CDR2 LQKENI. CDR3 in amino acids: CASSRQGLGLSGANVLTF. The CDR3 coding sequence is TGTGCCAGCTCACGCCAGGGACTTGGATTGTCTGGGGCCAACGTCCTGACTTTC.

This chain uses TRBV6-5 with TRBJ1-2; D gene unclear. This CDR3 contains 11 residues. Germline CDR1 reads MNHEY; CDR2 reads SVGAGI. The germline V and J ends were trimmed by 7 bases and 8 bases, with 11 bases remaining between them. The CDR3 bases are TGTGCCAGCACCCAAACGGGGGGCTACACCTTC. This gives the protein CASTQTGGYTF.

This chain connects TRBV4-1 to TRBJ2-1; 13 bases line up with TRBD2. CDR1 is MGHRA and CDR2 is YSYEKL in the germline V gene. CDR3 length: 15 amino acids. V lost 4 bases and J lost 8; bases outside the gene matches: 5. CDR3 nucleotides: TGCGCCAGCAGCCCCTGGACTAGCGGGGGAGATGAGCAGTTCTTC. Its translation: CASSPWTSGGDEQFF.

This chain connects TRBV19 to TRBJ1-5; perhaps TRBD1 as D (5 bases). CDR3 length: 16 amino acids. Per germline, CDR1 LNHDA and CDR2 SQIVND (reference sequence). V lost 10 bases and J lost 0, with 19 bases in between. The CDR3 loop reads CATGGQGRNSNQPQHF. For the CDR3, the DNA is TGTGCCACAGGTGGGCAGGGCAGAAATAGCAATCAGCCCCAGCATTTT. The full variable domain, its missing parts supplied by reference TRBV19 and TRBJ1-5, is DGGITQSPKYLFRKEGQNVTLSCEQNLNHDAMYWYRQDPGQGLRLIYYSQIVNDFQKGDIAEGYSVSREKKESFPLTVTSAQKNPTAFYLCATGGQGRNSNQPQHFGDGTRLSIL.

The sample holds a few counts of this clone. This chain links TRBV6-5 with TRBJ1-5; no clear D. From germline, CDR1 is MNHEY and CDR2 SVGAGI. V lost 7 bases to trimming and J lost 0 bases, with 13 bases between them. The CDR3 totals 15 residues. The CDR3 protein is CASNLDWNSNQPQHF. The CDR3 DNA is TGTGCCAGCAACCTTGACTGGAATAGCAATCAGCCCCAGCATTTT.

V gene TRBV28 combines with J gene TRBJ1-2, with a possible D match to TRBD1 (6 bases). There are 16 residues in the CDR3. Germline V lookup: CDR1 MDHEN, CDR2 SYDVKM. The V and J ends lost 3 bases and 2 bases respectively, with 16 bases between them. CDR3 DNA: TGTGCCAGCAGTTTGGGGGGGCGTAATACGAACTATGGCTACACCTTC. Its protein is CASSLGGRNTNYGYTF.

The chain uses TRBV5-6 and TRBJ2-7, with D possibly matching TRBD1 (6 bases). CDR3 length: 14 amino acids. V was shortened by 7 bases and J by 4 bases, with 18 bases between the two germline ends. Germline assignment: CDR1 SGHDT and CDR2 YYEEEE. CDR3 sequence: CASQNLDSDYEQYF. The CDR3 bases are TGTGCCAGCCAGAACTTGGACAGTGATTACGAGCAGTACTTC.